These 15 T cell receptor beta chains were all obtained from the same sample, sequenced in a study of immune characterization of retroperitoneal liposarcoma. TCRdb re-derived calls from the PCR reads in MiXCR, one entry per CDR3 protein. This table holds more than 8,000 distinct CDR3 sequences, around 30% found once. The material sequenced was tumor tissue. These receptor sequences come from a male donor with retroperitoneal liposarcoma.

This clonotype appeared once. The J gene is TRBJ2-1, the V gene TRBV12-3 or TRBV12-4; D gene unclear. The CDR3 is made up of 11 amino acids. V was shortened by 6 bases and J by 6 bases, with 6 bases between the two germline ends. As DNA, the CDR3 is TGTGCCAGCAGCACTGGCAATGAGCAGTTCTTC. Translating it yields CASSTGNEQFF.

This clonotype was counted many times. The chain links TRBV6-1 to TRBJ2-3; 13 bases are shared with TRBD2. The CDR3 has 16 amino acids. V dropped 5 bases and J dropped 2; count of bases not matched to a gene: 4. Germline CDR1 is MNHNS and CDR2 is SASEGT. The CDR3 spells CASSPGLAGVTDTQYF. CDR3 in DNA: TGTGCCAGCAGTCCAGGACTAGCGGGAGTCACAGATACGCAGTATTTT.

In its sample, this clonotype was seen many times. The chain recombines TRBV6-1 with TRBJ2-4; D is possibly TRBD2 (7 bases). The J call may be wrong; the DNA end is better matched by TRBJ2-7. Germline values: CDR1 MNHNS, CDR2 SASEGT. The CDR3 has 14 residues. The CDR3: CASGSDGGPYEQYF. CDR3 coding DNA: TGTGCCAGCGGGTCGGACGGGGGGCCCTACGAGCAGTACTTC.

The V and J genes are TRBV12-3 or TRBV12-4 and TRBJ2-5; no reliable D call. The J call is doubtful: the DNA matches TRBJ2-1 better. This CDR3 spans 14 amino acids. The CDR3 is CASTTADGAQTQFF. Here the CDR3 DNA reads TGTGCCAGCACCACGGCGGACGGCGCACAGACCCAGTTCTTC.

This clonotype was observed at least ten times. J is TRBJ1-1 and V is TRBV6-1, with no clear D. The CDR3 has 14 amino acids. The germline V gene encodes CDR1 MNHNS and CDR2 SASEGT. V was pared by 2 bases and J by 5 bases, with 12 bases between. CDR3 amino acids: CASSEPRLGTEAFF. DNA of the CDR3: TGTGCCAGCAGTGAACCGCGTTTAGGGACTGAAGCTTTCTTT.

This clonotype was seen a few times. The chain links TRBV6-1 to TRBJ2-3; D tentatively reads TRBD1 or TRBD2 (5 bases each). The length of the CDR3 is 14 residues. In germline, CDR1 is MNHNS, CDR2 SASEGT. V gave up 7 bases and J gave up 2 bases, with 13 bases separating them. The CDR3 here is CASKLRDPTDTQYF. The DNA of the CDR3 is TGTGCCAGCAAGCTCAGGGACCCCACAGATACGCAGTATTTT.

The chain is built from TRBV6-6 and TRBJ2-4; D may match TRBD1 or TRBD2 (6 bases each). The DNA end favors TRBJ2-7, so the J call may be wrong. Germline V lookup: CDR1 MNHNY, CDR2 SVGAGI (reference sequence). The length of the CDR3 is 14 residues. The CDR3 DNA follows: TGTGCCAGCAGTTACTCGGGGGGCATCTACGAGCAGTACTTC. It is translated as CASSYSGGIYEQYF.

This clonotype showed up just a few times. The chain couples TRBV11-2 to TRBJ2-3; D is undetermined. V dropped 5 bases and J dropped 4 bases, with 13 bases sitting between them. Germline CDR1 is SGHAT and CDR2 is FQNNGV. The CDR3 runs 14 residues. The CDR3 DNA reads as TGTGCCAGCAGCCCTAGTTTTCGGGCAGATACGCAGTATTTT. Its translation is CASSPSFRADTQYF. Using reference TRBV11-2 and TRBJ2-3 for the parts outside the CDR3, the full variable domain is EAGVAQSPRYKIIEKRQSVAFWCNPISGHATLYWYQQILGQGPKLLIQFQNNGVVDDSQLPKDRFSAERLKGVDSTLKIQPAKLEDSAVYLCASSPSFRADTQYFGPGTRLTVL.

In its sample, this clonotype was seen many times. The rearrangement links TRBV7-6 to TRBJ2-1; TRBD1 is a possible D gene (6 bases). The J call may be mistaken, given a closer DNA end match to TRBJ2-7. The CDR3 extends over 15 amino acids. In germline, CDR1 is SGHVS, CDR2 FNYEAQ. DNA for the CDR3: TGTGCCAGCAGCGCCGACAGGCCCCCCTACAATGAGCAGTACTTC. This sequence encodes CASSADRPPYNEQYF.

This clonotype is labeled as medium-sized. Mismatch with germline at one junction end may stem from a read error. CDR3 protein: CASNLAGAYNEQYF. The DNA of the CDR3 is TGTGCCAGCAACTTAGCGGGAGCTTACAATGAGCAGTACTTC. This rearrangement joins TRBV7-2 to TRBJ2-1, with 9 bases that match TRBD2. The J call may not be correct, given that the DNA end is closer to TRBJ2-7. The CDR3 sequence is 14 residues long. Germline V gives CDR1 SGHTA, CDR2 FQGNSA.

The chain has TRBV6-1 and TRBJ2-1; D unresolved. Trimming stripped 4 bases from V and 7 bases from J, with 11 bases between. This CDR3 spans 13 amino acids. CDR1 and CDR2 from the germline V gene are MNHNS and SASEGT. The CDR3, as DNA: TGTGCCAGCAGTGGCCCCTGGGCGAATGAGCAGTTCTTC. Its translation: CASSGPWANEQFF.

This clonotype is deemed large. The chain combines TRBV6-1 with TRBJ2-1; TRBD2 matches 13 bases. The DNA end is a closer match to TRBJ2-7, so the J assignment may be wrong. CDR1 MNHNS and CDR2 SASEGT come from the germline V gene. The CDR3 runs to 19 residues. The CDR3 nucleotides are TGTGCCAGCAGTGACCCGGGACTAGCGGGGACTTACTCCTACAATGAGCAGTACTTC. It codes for CASSDPGLAGTYSYNEQYF.

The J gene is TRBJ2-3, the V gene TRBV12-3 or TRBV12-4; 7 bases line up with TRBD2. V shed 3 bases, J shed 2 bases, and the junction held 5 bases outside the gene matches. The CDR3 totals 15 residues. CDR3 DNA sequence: TGTGCCAGCAGTTTGGCCCTAGCGGACACAGATACGCAGTATTTT. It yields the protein CASSLALADTDTQYF.

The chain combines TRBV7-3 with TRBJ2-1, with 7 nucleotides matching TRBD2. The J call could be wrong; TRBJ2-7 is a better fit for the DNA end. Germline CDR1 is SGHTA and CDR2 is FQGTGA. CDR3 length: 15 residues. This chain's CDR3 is CASSLDGGSYNEQYF. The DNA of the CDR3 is TGTGCCAGCAGCTTGGACGGGGGGAGTTACAATGAGCAGTACTTC.

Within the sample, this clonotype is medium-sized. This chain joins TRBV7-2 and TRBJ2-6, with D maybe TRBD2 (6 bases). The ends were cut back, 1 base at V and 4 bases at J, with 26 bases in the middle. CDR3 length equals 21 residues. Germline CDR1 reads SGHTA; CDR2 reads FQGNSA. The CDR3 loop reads CASSLGQLVAGRTGGANVLTF. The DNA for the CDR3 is TGTGCCAGCAGCTTAGGCCAACTGGTGGCGGGACGGACGGGGGGGGCCAACGTCCTGACTTTC.